The 9 T cell receptor beta chains in this list originate from one sample, sequenced in a study of identical twins. TCRdb re-analysed the 5' RACE reads in MiXCR, keeping a single row per CDR3 protein. Among about 470,000 distinct CDR3 sequences, 24% were seen once, and the ten largest hold about 3%. These same data were also listed under a study on T cells expressing NK-cell markers.

The sequencing input was CD4+ T cells sorted from blood. These receptors all come from a woman aged 18-29 years in good health.

This rearrangement joins TRBV10-3 to TRBJ1-4, with D unclear. The CDR3 length is 13 residues. The V and J ends lost 5 bases and 8 bases respectively, with 12 bases between them. Germline CDR1 reads ENHRY; CDR2 reads SYGVKD. CDR3 DNA: TGTGCCATCAGTTTCGGGATCCTAGAAAAACTGTTTTTT. This sequence encodes CAISFGILEKLFF.

The chain uses TRBV20-1 and TRBJ2-3; 10 bases line up with TRBD2. The CDR3 has 16 residues. V trimming: 1 base; J trimming: 1 base; junction bases outside the gene matches: 5. Germline V gene lookup returns CDR1 DFQATT and CDR2 SNEGSKA (reference sequence). CDR3 coding DNA: TGCAGTGCTAGAGGGACTAGCGGACGACGCACAGATACGCAGTATTTT. Translated, it gives CSARGTSGRRTDTQYF.

The chain links TRBV20-1 to TRBJ2-1, with TRBD1 matching 9 bases. This CDR3 has 11 residues. V was clipped by 5 bases and J by 15 bases; unmatched bases: 8. The germline V gene has CDR1 DFQATT and CDR2 SNEGSKA (reference sequence). The CDR3 spells CSAAAGTGRFF. The CDR3 DNA sequence: TGCAGTGCTGCCGCCGGGACAGGGAGGTTCTTC.

The DNA for the CDR3 is TGTGCCAGCAGCTTGGTTTCAGCGGGTGAGCAGTTCTTC. This codes for CASSLVSAGEQFF. The chain couples TRBV5-6 to TRBJ2-1; perhaps TRBD2 as D (6 bases). The CDR3 loop spans 13 amino acids. The V end lost 0 bases, the J end lost 9 bases, and 10 bases lay between the germline ends. Germline loops: CDR1 SGHDT, CDR2 YYEEEE.

This clonotype has a count of ten or more. The genes are TRBV20-1 and TRBJ2-1; TRBD2 agrees at 12 bases. CDR3 length: 15 amino acids. Trimming removed 3 bases from V and 9 bases from J; junction bases left unmatched: 9. Looked up from germline, CDR1 is DFQATT and CDR2 is SNEGSKA (reference sequence). As DNA, the CDR3 is TGCAGTGCTAGCGGACTAGCGGGAAAAATGGCTGAGCAGTTCTTC. This sequence encodes CSASGLAGKMAEQFF.

The sample holds many counts of this clonotype. A read error may account for a junction end that differs from germline. The gene calls are TRBV6-6 and TRBJ2-2; D unresolved. Germline loops: CDR1 MNHNY, CDR2 SVGAGI (reference sequence). This CDR3 spans 13 amino acids. The DNA of the CDR3 is TGCGCCAGCAGCTCCTCGAACACCGGGGAGCTGTTTTTT. Translated: CASSSSNTGELFF.

The chain uses TRBV20-1 and TRBJ2-1; 9 positions match TRBD2. The trim removed 6 bases at V and 2 bases at J, leaving 8 bases unmatched. The V gene's germline CDR1 is DFQATT and CDR2 SNEGSKA (reference sequence). There are 15 residues in the CDR3. The CDR3 region is CSALLAGGAYNEQFF. The DNA for the CDR3 is TGCAGTGCCCTATTGGCGGGGGGGGCCTACAATGAGCAGTTCTTC.

This clonotype was seen a handful of times. The V gene is TRBV7-9, the J gene TRBJ2-4; D is perhaps TRBD1 (6 bases). The V and J ends lost 5 bases and 7 bases respectively, with 9 bases between them. CDR1 is SEHNR and CDR2 is FQNEAQ in the germline V gene (reference sequence). The CDR3 has 12 amino acids. CDR3 amino acids: CASSLQGNIQYF. CDR3 DNA sequence: TGTGCCAGCAGCCTACAGGGTAACATTCAGTACTTC.

V is TRBV2 and J is TRBJ2-7, with D possibly being TRBD1 (6 bases). Trimming pared 7 bases from V and 7 bases from J, leaving 17 bases between. Per the germline V gene, CDR1 is SNHLY and CDR2 is FYNNEI. CDR3 length: 13 amino acids. CDR3 protein: CASNGNWGREQYF. The CDR3 region has the DNA TGTGCCAGCAACGGAAACTGGGGGCGGGAGCAGTACTTC. The full variable domain, with the rest looked up from reference TRBV2 and TRBJ2-7, is EPEVTQTPSHQVTQMGQEVILRCVPISNHLYFYWYRQILGQKVEFLVSFYNNEISEKSEIFDDQFSVERPDGSNFTLKIRSTKLEDSAMYFCASNGNWGREQYFGPGTRLTVT.